The sequence of this T cell receptor (beta chain) was determined in a study of cytomegalovirus exposure and HLA in healthy donors. This clone turned up a few times. PCR was performed using 60 Vbeta and 13 Jbeta primers. Here immunoSEQ multiplex PCR was the method, and the copy in TCRdb shows in-frame clones only, minus some. The sample carries 100,000 to 150,000 clones, over 70% recorded once. This receptor was obtained from a woman aged 45-60 years in good health and CMV-seronegative. The sample consisted of PBMCs.

This CDR3 reads CASSLAGLAGDEQFF. DNA for the CDR3: TGTGCCAGCAGCTTAGCAGGACTAGCGGGAGACGAGCAGTTCTTC. The chain links TRBV7-2 to TRBJ2-1; TRBD2 matches 13 bases. The J segment lost 10 bases and the V segment lost 0 bases, leaving 3 bases of the junction unmatched. Germline CDR1 SGHTA, CDR2 FQGNSA. This CDR3 comprises 15 residues. Full variable domain (rest looked up from reference TRBV7-2 and TRBJ2-1): GAGVSQSPSNKVTEKGKDVELRCDPISGHTALYWYRQSLGQGLEFLIYFQGNSAPDKSGLPSDRFSAERTGGSVSTLTIQRTQQEDSAVYLCASSLAGLAGDEQFFGPGTRLTVL.